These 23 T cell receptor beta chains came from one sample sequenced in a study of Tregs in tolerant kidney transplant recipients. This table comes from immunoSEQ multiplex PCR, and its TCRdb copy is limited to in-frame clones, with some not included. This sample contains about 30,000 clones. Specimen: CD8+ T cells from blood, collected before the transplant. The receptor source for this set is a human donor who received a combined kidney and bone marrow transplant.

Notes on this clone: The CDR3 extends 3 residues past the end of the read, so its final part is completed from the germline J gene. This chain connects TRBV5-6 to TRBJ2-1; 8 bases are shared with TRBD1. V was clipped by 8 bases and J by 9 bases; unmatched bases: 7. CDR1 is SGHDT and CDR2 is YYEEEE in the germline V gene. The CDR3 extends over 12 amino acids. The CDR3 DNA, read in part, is TGTGCCAGTAGGACAGGGACGGGTGAG. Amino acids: CASRTGTGE. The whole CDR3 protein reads CASRTGTGEQFF. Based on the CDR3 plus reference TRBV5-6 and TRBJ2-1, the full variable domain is DAGVTQSPTHLIKTRGQQVTLRCSPKSGHDTVSWYQQALGQGPQFIFQYYEEEERQRGNFPDRFSGHQFPNYSSELNVNALLLGDSALYLCASRTGTGEQFFGPGTRLTVL.

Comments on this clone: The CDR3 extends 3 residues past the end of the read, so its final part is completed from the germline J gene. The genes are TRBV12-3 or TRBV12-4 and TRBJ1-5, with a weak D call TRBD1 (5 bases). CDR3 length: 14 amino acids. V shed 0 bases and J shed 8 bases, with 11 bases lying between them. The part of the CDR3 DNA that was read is TGTGCCAGCAGTTTAGCCGGTGGGGCTGAGCCC. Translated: CASSLAGGAEP. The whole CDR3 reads CASSLAGGAEPQHF.

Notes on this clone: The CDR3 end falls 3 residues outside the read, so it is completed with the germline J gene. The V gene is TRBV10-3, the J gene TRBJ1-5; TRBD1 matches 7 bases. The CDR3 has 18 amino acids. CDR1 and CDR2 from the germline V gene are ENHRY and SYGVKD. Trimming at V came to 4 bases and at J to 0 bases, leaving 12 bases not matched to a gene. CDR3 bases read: TGTGCCATCAGTGGGGGAAACGGGACAGTAATTAGCAATCAGCCC. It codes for CAISGGNGTVISNQP. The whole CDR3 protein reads CAISGGNGTVISNQPQHF.

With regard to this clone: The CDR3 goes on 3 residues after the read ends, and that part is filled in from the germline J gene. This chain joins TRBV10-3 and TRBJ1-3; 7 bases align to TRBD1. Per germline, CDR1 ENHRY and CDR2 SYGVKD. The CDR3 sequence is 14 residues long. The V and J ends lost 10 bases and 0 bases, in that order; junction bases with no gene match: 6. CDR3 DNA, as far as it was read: TGTGCCACCGAACGGGACAGCTCTGGAAACACC. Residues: CATERDSSGNT. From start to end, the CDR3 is CATERDSSGNTIYF.

The covered CDR3 bases are TGCAGTGCTAGAGACCTGACCGGGACTACTCCCTACGAG. It is translated as CSARDLTGTTPYE. The full CDR3 is CSARDLTGTTPYEQYF. The V gene is TRBV20-1, the J gene TRBJ2-7, with TRBD2 identical over 7 bases. The read terminates 3 residues before the CDR3 end, so the remaining end is supplied by the germline J gene. The CDR3 spans 16 residues. The ends lost 0 bases at V and 2 bases at J; junction bases unmatched: 10. Germline-derived CDR1 and CDR2 are DFQATT and SNEGSKA (reference sequence).

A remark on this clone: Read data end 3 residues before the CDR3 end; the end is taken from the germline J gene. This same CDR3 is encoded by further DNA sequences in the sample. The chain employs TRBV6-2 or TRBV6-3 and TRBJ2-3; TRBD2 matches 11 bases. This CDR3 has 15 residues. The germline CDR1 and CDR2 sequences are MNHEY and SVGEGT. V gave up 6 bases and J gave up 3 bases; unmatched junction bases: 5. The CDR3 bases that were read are TGTGCCAGCAGCCCTAGGACTAGCGGGACAGATACG. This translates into CASSPRTSGTDT. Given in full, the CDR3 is CASSPRTSGTDTQYF.

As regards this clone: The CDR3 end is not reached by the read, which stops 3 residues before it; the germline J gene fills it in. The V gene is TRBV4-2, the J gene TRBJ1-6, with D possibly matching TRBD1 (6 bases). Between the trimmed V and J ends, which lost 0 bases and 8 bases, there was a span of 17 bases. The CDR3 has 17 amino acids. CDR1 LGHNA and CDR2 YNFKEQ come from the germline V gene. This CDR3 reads CASSQEGIGGGDSPLHF. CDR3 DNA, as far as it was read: TGTGCCAGCAGCCAAGAAGGGATAGGGGGTGGGGATTCACCC.

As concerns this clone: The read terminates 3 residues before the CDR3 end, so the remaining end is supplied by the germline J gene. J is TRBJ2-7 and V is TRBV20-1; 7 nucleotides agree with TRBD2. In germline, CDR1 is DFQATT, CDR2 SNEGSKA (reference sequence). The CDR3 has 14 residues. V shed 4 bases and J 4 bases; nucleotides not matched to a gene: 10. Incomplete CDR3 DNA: TGCAGTGCTACCACGGCTAGCGGTTTGTACGAG. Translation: CSATTASGLYE. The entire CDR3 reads CSATTASGLYEQYF.

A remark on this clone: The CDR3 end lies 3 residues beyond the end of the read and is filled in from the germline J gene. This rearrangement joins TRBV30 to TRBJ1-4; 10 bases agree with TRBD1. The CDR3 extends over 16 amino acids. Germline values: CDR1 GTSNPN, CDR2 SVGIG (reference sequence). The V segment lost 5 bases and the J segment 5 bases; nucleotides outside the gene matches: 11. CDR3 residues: CAWSTGTGVINEKLFF. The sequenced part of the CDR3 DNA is TGTGCCTGGTCCACCGGGACAGGGGTTATAAATGAAAAA.

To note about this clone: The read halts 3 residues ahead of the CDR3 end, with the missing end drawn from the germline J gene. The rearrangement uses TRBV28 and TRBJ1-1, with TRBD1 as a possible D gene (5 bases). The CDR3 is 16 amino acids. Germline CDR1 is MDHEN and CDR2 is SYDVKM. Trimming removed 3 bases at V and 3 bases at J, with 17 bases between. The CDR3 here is CASSFRVAFLDTEAFF. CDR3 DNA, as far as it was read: TGTGCCAGCAGTTTCAGGGTGGCGTTTTTGGACACTGAA.

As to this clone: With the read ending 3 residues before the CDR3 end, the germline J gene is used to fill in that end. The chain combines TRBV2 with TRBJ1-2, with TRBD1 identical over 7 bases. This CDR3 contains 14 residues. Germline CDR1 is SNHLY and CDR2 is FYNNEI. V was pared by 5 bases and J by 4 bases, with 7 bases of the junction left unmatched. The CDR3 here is CASSFGQVGYGYTF. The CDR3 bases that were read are TGTGCCAGCAGTTTCGGACAGGTCGGCTATGGC.

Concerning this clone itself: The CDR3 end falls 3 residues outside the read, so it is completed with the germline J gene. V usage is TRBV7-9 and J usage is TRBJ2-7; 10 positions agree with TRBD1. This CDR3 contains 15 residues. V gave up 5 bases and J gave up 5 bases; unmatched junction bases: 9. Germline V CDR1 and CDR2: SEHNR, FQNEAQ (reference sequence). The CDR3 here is CASSHRDRGYHEQYF. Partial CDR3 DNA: TGTGCCAGCAGCCACCGGGACAGGGGATATCACGAG.

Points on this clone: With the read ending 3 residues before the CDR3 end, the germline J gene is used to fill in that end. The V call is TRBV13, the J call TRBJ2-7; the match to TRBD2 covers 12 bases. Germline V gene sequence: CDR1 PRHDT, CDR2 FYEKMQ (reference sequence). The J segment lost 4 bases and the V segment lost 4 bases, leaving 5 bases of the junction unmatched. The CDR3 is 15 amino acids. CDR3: CASSSVGLAGYEQYF. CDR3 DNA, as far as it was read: TGTGCCAGCAGCTCAGTGGGACTAGCGGGTTACGAG. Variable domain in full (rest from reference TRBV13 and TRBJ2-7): AAGVIQSPRHLIKEKRETATLKCYPIPRHDTVYWYQQGPGQDPQFLISFYEKMQSDKGSIPDRFSAQQFSDYHSELNMSSLELGDSALYFCASSSVGLAGYEQYFGPGTRLTVT.

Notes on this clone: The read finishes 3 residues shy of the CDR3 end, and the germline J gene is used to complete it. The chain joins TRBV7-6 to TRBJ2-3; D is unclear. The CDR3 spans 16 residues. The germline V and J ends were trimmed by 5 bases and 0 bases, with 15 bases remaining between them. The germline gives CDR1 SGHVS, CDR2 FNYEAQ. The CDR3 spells CASSLFGRISTDTQYF. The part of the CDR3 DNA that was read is TGTGCCAGCAGCCTTTTCGGTCGAATTAGCACAGATACG.

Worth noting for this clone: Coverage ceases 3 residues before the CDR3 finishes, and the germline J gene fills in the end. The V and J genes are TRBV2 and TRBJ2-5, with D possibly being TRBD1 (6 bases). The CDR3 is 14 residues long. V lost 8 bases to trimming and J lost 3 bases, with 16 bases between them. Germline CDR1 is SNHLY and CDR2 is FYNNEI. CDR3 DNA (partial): TGTGCCAGCCAAAGATCGGACAGAAAAGAGACC. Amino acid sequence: CASQRSDRKET. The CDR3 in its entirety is CASQRSDRKETQYF.

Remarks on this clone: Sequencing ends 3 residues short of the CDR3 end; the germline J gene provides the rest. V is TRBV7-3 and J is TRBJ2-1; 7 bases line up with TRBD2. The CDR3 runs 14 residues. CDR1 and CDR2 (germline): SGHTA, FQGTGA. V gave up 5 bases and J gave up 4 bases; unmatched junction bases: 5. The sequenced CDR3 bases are TGTGCCAGCAGCCCCACTAGCGATTACAATGAG. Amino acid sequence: CASSPTSDYNE. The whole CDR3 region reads CASSPTSDYNEQFF.

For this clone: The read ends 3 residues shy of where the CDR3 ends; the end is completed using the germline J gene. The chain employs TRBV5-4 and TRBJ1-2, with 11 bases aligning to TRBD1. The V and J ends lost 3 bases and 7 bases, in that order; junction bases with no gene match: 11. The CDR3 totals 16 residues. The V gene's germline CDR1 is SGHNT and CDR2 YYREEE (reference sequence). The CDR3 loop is CASSSTGTGGPFGYTF. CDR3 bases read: TGTGCCAGCAGCTCGACCGGGACAGGGGGACCCTTTGGC.

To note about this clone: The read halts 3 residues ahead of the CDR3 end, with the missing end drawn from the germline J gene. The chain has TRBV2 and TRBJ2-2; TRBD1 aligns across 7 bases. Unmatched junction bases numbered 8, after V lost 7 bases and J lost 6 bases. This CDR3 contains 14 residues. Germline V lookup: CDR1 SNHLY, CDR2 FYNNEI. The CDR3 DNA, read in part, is TGTGCCAGCATTTCCGACAGGGCCCCCGGGGAG. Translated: CASISDRAPGE. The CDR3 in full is CASISDRAPGELFF.

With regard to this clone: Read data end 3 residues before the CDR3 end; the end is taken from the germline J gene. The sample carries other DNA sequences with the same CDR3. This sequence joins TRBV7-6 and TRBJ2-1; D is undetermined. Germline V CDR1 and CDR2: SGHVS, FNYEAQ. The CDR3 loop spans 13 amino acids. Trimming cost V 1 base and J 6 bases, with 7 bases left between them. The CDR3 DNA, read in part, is TGTGCCAGCAGCTTAGGGCAGATCAATGAG. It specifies CASSLGQINE. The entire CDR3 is CASSLGQINEQFF. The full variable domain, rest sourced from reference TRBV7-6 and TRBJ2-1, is GAGVSQSPRYKVTKRGQDVALRCDPISGHVSLYWYRQALGQGPEFLTYFNYEAQQDKSGLPNDRFSAERPEGSISTLTIQRTEQRDSAMYRCASSLGQINEQFFGPGTRLTVL.

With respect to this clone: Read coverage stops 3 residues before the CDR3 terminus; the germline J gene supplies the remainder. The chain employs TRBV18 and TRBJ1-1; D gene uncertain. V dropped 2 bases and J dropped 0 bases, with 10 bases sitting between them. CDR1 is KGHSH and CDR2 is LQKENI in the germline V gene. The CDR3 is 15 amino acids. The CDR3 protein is CASSPETTMNTEAFF. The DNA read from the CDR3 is TGTGCCAGCTCACCAGAGACAACCATGAACACTGAA.

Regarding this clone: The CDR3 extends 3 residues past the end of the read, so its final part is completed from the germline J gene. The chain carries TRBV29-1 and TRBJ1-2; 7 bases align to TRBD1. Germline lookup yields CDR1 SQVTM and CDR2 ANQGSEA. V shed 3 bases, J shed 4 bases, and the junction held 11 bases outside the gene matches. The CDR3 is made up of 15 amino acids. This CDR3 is CSVEEGADTGYGYTF. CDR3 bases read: TGCAGCGTTGAGGAGGGGGCGGACACCGGCTATGGC.

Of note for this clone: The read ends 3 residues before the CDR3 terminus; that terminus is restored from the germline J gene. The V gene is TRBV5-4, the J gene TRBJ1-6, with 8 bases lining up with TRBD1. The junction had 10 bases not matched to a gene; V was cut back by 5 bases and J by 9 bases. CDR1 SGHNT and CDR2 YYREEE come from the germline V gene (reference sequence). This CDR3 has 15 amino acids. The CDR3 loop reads CASSLTTGGSSPLHF. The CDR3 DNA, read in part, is TGTGCCAGCAGTTTAACTACAGGGGGTAGTTCACCC.

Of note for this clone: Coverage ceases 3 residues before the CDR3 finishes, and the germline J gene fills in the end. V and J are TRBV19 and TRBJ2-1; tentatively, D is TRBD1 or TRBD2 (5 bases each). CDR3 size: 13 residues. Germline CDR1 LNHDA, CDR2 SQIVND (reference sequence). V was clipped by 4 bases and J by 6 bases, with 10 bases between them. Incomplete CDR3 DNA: TGTGCCAGTAGTACAGGGAGATTCAATGAG. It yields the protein CASSTGRFNE. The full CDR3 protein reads CASSTGRFNEQFF.